This is a list of T cell receptor beta chains from one sample in a study of T-cell memory formation after mild COVID-19. Each CDR3 protein is one row after TCRdb ran MiXCR on the 5' RACE reads. The sample lists approximately 350,000 distinct CDR3 sequences; approximately 15% were seen once. The sequencing sample was made of PBMCs or a T cell subset sorted from them (not recorded which). All receptors derive from a man in his late teens or twenties who had mild COVID-19 (a few samples of this study predate the infection). Cell type and time point are not known. CDR3s include the opening cysteine and the closing phenylalanine or tryptophan. The D gene is left open where the match is weak. Where a row states a size, it is once, few, many or the class of an expanded clone; other rows omit it.

cdr3_nt: TGTGACAGCAGAGACCTGAGACTGCTGACAGTCACAGATACGCAGTATTTT
cdr3_aa: CDSRDLRLLTVTDTQYF
j_call: TRBJ2-3
v_call: TRBV5-4
clone_size: -
d_call: -

cdr3_nt: TGTGCCAGCAGCTTAGTTCCGGGTAGCACAGATACGCAGTATTTT
cdr3_aa: CASSLVPGSTDTQYF
j_call: TRBJ2-3
v_call: TRBV7-9
clone_size: -
d_call: -

cdr3_nt: TGTGCCAGCAGCTTAGGGTTAGCGGGATACGAGCAGTACTTC
cdr3_aa: CASSLGLAGYEQYF
j_call: TRBJ2-7
v_call: TRBV7-2
clone_size: few
d_call: TRBD2

cdr3_nt: TGTGCCAGCAGCTCGGACCCTTCACCCCTCCACTTT
cdr3_aa: CASSSDPSPLHF
j_call: TRBJ1-6
v_call: TRBV7-9
clone_size: -
d_call: -

cdr3_nt: TGCAGTGTATGGGACAGGCTTTACGAGCAGTACTTC
cdr3_aa: CSVWDRLYEQYF
j_call: TRBJ2-7
v_call: TRBV20-1
clone_size: few
d_call: TRBD1

cdr3_nt: TGTGCCAGCGGACAACCGGGCGGGGAGCTGTTTTTT
cdr3_aa: CASGQPGGELFF
j_call: TRBJ2-2
v_call: TRBV7-3
clone_size: -
d_call: -

cdr3_nt: TGCGCCAGCAGCTTGGAACAAGCGGGGGCGGCAGATACGCAGTATTTT
cdr3_aa: CASSLEQAGAADTQYF
j_call: TRBJ2-3
v_call: TRBV5-1
clone_size: -
d_call: TRBD2

cdr3_nt: TGTGCCACCAGCCCCCTAGGAGGGTCCACCGGGGAGCTGTTTTTT
cdr3_aa: CATSPLGGSTGELFF
j_call: TRBJ2-2
v_call: TRBV15
clone_size: -
d_call: -

cdr3_nt: TGTGCCAGCAGTGCTTTCTACGAGCAGTACTTC
cdr3_aa: CASSAFYEQYF
j_call: TRBJ2-7
v_call: TRBV6-6
clone_size: -
d_call: -

cdr3_nt: TGCGCCAGCAGCCGTCGGGGAGGTCAGCCCCAGCATTTT
cdr3_aa: CASSRRGGQPQHF
j_call: TRBJ1-5
v_call: TRBV4-1
clone_size: -
d_call: -

cdr3_nt: TGCAGTGCTAGGCGTGAGGATACCTATGGCTACACCTTC
cdr3_aa: CSARREDTYGYTF
j_call: TRBJ1-2
v_call: TRBV20-1
clone_size: -
d_call: -

cdr3_nt: TGCAGTGCCCCACCGGGACTAGCGGGGGGGAACGGGGAGACCCAGTACTTC
cdr3_aa: CSAPPGLAGGNGETQYF
j_call: TRBJ2-5
v_call: TRBV20-1
clone_size: -
d_call: TRBD2

cdr3_nt: TGTGCCATCAGGGACAGGGCTATGGGTTCAAATGGCTACACCTTC
cdr3_aa: CAIRDRAMGSNGYTF
j_call: TRBJ1-2
v_call: TRBV10-3
clone_size: -
d_call: TRBD1

cdr3_nt: TGTGCCAGCACGGGACCGCAGAACACTGAAGCTTTCTTT
cdr3_aa: CASTGPQNTEAFF
j_call: TRBJ1-1
v_call: TRBV21-1
clone_size: -
d_call: -

cdr3_nt: TGTGCCAGCAGCTTCAGGGGTAAGGCACCCCTCCACTTT
cdr3_aa: CASSFRGKAPLHF
j_call: TRBJ1-6
v_call: TRBV7-2
clone_size: -
d_call: -

cdr3_nt: TGTGCCAGCAGCGAACCCACCTCCGACAGGACTACCAACGTCCTGACTTTC
cdr3_aa: CASSEPTSDRTTNVLTF
j_call: TRBJ2-6
v_call: TRBV12-3/TRBV12-4
clone_size: few
d_call: -

cdr3_nt: TGCAGCGTCCGAGGACAGCCGGGACTGAGCTCCTACGAGCAGTACTTC
cdr3_aa: CSVRGQPGLSSYEQYF
j_call: TRBJ2-7
v_call: TRBV29-1
clone_size: -
d_call: -

cdr3_nt: TGCAGCGTTGAAAGCAGGCCTAACACTGAAGCTTTCTTT
cdr3_aa: CSVESRPNTEAFF
j_call: TRBJ1-1
v_call: TRBV29-1
clone_size: -
d_call: -

cdr3_nt: TGCGCCAGCAGCCAAGAGGGGAACCGAGCGGGGGGGTGGAACACCGGGGAGCTGTTTTTT
cdr3_aa: CASSQEGNRAGGWNTGELFF
j_call: TRBJ2-2
v_call: TRBV4-3
clone_size: many
d_call: TRBD2

cdr3_nt: TGTGCCAGCAGCAGACAGACTTCCTATGGCTACACCTTC
cdr3_aa: CASSRQTSYGYTF
j_call: TRBJ1-2
v_call: TRBV12-3/TRBV12-4
clone_size: few
d_call: -

cdr3_nt: TGTGCCAGCAGCCGTTCACTAGCCCTCCGTGGGTACAATGAGCAGTTCTTC
cdr3_aa: CASSRSLALRGYNEQFF
j_call: TRBJ2-1
v_call: TRBV7-9
clone_size: many
d_call: -

cdr3_nt: TGCAGTGCCCGAACTAGCGGGGGGGGAGAGACCCAGTACTTC
cdr3_aa: CSARTSGGGETQYF
j_call: TRBJ2-5
v_call: TRBV20-1
clone_size: -
d_call: TRBD2

cdr3_nt: TGCAGTGCCAATCTCGGGGCGAACACTGAAGCTTTCTTT
cdr3_aa: CSANLGANTEAFF
j_call: TRBJ1-1
v_call: TRBV20-1
clone_size: -
d_call: -

cdr3_nt: TGTGCCAGCAGCATGACTAGCGGGGTTATAGATACGCAGTATTTT
cdr3_aa: CASSMTSGVIDTQYF
j_call: TRBJ2-3
v_call: TRBV7-3
clone_size: -
d_call: TRBD2

cdr3_nt: TGTGCCAGCAGCGCAGGTCGGACAGGGCCCTTTGGCTACACCTTC
cdr3_aa: CASSAGRTGPFGYTF
j_call: TRBJ1-2
v_call: TRBV7-2
clone_size: -
d_call: TRBD1

cdr3_nt: TGTGCCAGCAGTCCGACTAGCGGGGGCCCCAATGAGCAGTTCTTC
cdr3_aa: CASSPTSGGPNEQFF
j_call: TRBJ2-1
v_call: TRBV6-5
clone_size: -
d_call: TRBD2

cdr3_nt: TGCGCCAGCAGCTTGGCCGGAGGAACCATAGGGACTAATGAAAAACTGTTTTTT
cdr3_aa: CASSLAGGTIGTNEKLFF
j_call: TRBJ1-4
v_call: TRBV5-1
clone_size: -
d_call: -

cdr3_nt: TGTGCCAGCAGTTTAGGAGGGACCGGCGGCTATGGCTACACCTTC
cdr3_aa: CASSLGGTGGYGYTF
j_call: TRBJ1-2
v_call: TRBV12-3/TRBV12-4
clone_size: -
d_call: -

cdr3_nt: TGCGCCAGCACCCAGAGAACCAGGGGAGCCACCGGGGAGCTGTTTTTT
cdr3_aa: CASTQRTRGATGELFF
j_call: TRBJ2-2
v_call: TRBV5-1
clone_size: -
d_call: -

cdr3_nt: TGTGCCAGCAGCTTACTCTCGGGGGGCCTCTATGGCTACACCTTC
cdr3_aa: CASSLLSGGLYGYTF
j_call: TRBJ1-2
v_call: TRBV7-2
clone_size: few
d_call: -

cdr3_nt: TGTGCCAGCAGTGAGGCGGAAGGGTATACCTCCACAGATACGCAGTATTTT
cdr3_aa: CASSEAEGYTSTDTQYF
j_call: TRBJ2-3
v_call: TRBV25-1
clone_size: few
d_call: -

cdr3_nt: TGCGCCAGCAGCTTTTCCCCCGGGACGCAAGAGACCCAGTACTTC
cdr3_aa: CASSFSPGTQETQYF
j_call: TRBJ2-5
v_call: TRBV5-1
clone_size: many
d_call: -

cdr3_nt: TGTGCCAGCAGCAAAGGGAAGGGGACCGAAGAGACCCAGTACTTC
cdr3_aa: CASSKGKGTEETQYF
j_call: TRBJ2-5
v_call: TRBV12-3/TRBV12-4
clone_size: few
d_call: -

cdr3_nt: TGTGCCAGCAGTCCTGGTGGTCAGCCCCAGCATTTT
cdr3_aa: CASSPGGQPQHF
j_call: TRBJ1-5
v_call: TRBV6-2/TRBV6-3
clone_size: few
d_call: -

cdr3_nt: TGCGCCAGCAGCCAAGATCGTATATTGTCGGATACGCAGTATTTT
cdr3_aa: CASSQDRILSDTQYF
j_call: TRBJ2-3
v_call: TRBV4-3
clone_size: -
d_call: -

cdr3_nt: TGTGCCACGGCCGCTAACTATGGCTACACCTTC
cdr3_aa: CATAANYGYTF
j_call: TRBJ1-2
v_call: TRBV11-2
clone_size: many
d_call: -

cdr3_nt: TGTGCCAGCAGCTTGGGATGGTCTGGAAACACCATATATTTT
cdr3_aa: CASSLGWSGNTIYF
j_call: TRBJ1-3
v_call: TRBV7-2
clone_size: -
d_call: -